Presented here are 24 T cell receptor beta chains from one specimen sequenced in a study of T-cell reconstitution after alpha-beta-depleted transplantation in children. As it was prepared, the TCRbeta library received unique molecular identifiers. TCRdb reprocessed the PCR reads via MiXCR and lists one record per CDR3 protein. The repertoire holds about 72,000 distinct CDR3 sequences, with more than 5.5% as singletons. The source material was PBMCs from the stem cell graft donor, sampled from the stem cell graft. The receptor source for this set is a human donor who donated a stem cell graft to a child with acute lymphoblastic leukemia.

This clonotype was seen a handful of times. V is TRBV7-3 and J is TRBJ2-2, with TRBD1 identical over 9 bases. Per the germline V gene, CDR1 is SGHTA and CDR2 is FQGTGA. The ends lost 6 bases at V and 5 bases at J; junction bases unmatched: 7. The length of the CDR3 is 15 residues. CDR3 bases: TGTGCCAGCAGGAGGACAGGGGAGGTGACCGGGGAGCTGTTTTTT. Its protein is CASRRTGEVTGELFF.

This clonotype was detected ten times or more. The chain couples TRBV25-1 to TRBJ1-2; D is ambiguous. The CDR3 is made up of 14 amino acids. V was pared by 3 bases and J by 4 bases, with 12 bases between. From germline, CDR1 is MGHDK and CDR2 SYGVNS. CDR3 sequence: CASSDRGAIYGYTF. CDR3 coding DNA: TGTGCCAGCAGTGACCGGGGTGCTATCTATGGCTACACCTTC.

This clonotype has just a few counts. This rearrangement joins TRBV5-1 to TRBJ2-3, with 7 bases fitting TRBD1. The CDR3 contains 14 residues. Unmatched junction bases numbered 6, after V lost 1 base and J lost 7 bases. Per germline, CDR1 SGHRS and CDR2 YFSETQ. Here the CDR3 DNA reads TGCGCCAGCAGCTTGACAGGGGTGGAAAATACGCAGTATTTT. Its translation is CASSLTGVENTQYF.

This clonotype was seen many times. The chain recombines TRBV5-1 with TRBJ2-5, with TRBD2 identical over 10 bases. Trimming at V came to 7 bases and at J to 1 base, leaving 7 bases not matched to a gene. Germline CDR1 and CDR2: SGHRS and YFSETQ. CDR3 length: 15 residues. This CDR3 reads CASGRSGGAQETQYF. CDR3 bases: TGCGCCAGCGGAAGGAGCGGGGGGGCCCAAGAGACCCAGTACTTC.

This clonotype has only a few counts. This chain links TRBV20-1 with TRBJ2-7; D might be TRBD1 or TRBD2, each matching 5 bases. CDR1 and CDR2 (germline): DFQATT, SNEGSKA (reference sequence). This CDR3 is built from 13 residues. Trimming took 1 base from V and 2 from J, leaving 9 bases between them. The CDR3 protein is CSARGDRTYEQYF. CDR3 in DNA: TGCAGTGCTAGAGGGGACCGCACCTACGAGCAGTACTTC.

This clonotype was recorded at least ten times. This sequence joins TRBV19 and TRBJ1-5, with a weak D call TRBD1 (5 bases). In germline, CDR1 is LNHDA, CDR2 SQIVND (reference sequence). The V end lost 9 bases, the J end lost 3 bases, and 12 bases lay between the germline ends. The CDR3 has 13 amino acids. The CDR3 spells CASLDRYNQPQHF. The CDR3 DNA reads as TGTGCCAGCCTCGACAGATACAATCAGCCCCAGCATTTT.

Ten or more counts support this clonotype. The CDR3 DNA is TGTGCCAGTAGTCTCGACAGGGGAGTCACTGAAGCTTTCTTT. Amino acids: CASSLDRGVTEAFF. This rearrangement joins TRBV19 to TRBJ1-1; 8 bases line up with TRBD1. This CDR3 spans 14 amino acids. Losses at the gene ends were 5 bases for V and 4 bases for J; bases not matched to a gene: 6. Germline CDR1 and CDR2: LNHDA and SQIVND (reference sequence). The whole variable domain, filled in from reference TRBV19 and TRBJ1-1, reads DGGITQSPKYLFRKEGQNVTLSCEQNLNHDAMYWYRQDPGQGLRLIYYSQIVNDFQKGDIAEGYSVSREKKESFPLTVTSAQKNPTAFYLCASSLDRGVTEAFFGQGTRLTVV.

Concerning this clonotype itself: The germline gene is not matched at one end of the junction; a read error may be the cause. V gene TRBV14 combines with J gene TRBJ2-7, with D maybe TRBD2 (6 bases). The CDR3 totals 14 residues. Per the germline V gene, CDR1 is SGHDN and CDR2 is FVKESK. CDR3 in amino acids: CASSKDRRGYEQYF. DNA of the CDR3: TGTGCCAGCAGCAAAGATCGGCGGGGCTACGAGCAGTACTTC.

This sequence joins TRBV6-1 and TRBJ1-2, with D possibly TRBD1 on 6 matching bases. The germline gives CDR1 MNHNS, CDR2 SASEGT. V was shortened by 5 bases and J by 4 bases, with 17 bases between the two germline ends. The CDR3 runs to 15 residues. CDR3 in amino acids: CASSQNIGQIYGYTF. The CDR3 DNA follows: TGTGCCAGCAGTCAGAATATTGGACAGATCTATGGCTACACCTTC.

There are many counts of this clonotype. The rearrangement joins TRBV29-1 to TRBJ2-6, with D maybe TRBD1 (5 bases). Trimming left V 6 bases short and J 1 base short, with 16 bases between. Germline V gene sequence: CDR1 SQVTM, CDR2 ANQGSEA. The CDR3 consists of 16 residues. The CDR3 is CSVLGAGQSGANVLTF. The DNA of the CDR3 is TGCAGCGTCCTAGGGGCAGGGCAGTCTGGGGCCAACGTCCTGACTTTC.

The table lists this clonotype with many counts. CDR3 protein: CASSPGWYGYTF. CDR3 DNA: TGTGCCAGCAGCCCCGGCTGGTATGGCTACACCTTC. V usage is TRBV14 and J usage is TRBJ1-2; D ambiguous. From germline, CDR1 is SGHDN and CDR2 FVKESK. V was shortened by 4 bases and J by 5 bases, with 8 bases between the two germline ends. This CDR3 has 12 amino acids.

V is TRBV4-2 and J is TRBJ1-2; TRBD1 aligns across 8 bases. The J segment lost 6 bases and the V segment lost 4 bases, leaving 4 bases of the junction unmatched. The CDR3 length is 13 residues. In germline, CDR1 is LGHNA, CDR2 YNFKEQ. The CDR3 is CASSPRTGNGYTF. For the CDR3, the DNA is TGTGCCAGCAGCCCTAGGACAGGGAATGGCTACACCTTC.

V and J are TRBV7-9 and TRBJ2-5, with 7 bases matching TRBD1. V gave up 3 bases and J gave up 3 bases; unmatched junction bases: 7. Germline lookup yields CDR1 SEHNR and CDR2 FQNEAQ (reference sequence). This CDR3 region has 15 residues. The CDR3 coding sequence is TGTGCCAGCAGCTTCCGACAGGGTGGGAAAGAGACCCAGTACTTC. Translated: CASSFRQGGKETQYF. The whole variable domain, filled in from reference TRBV7-9 and TRBJ2-5, reads DTGVSQNPRHKITKRGQNVTFRCDPISEHNRLYWYRQTLGQGPEFLTYFQNEAQLEKSRLLSDRFSAERPKGSFSTLEIQRTEQGDSAMYLCASSFRQGGKETQYFGPGTRLLVL.

The chain links TRBV20-1 to TRBJ1-5; D remains unclear. V dropped 7 bases and J dropped 4 bases, with 14 bases sitting between them. Germline loops: CDR1 DFQATT, CDR2 SNEGSKA (reference sequence). The CDR3 spans 13 residues. The CDR3 DNA reads TGCAGTGGTATAAGAACGGAGAATCAGCCCCAGCATTTT. Amino acid sequence: CSGIRTENQPQHF.

This clonotype was observed many times. The chain uses TRBV7-9 and TRBJ1-1; a weak D match, TRBD1 (6 bases). The CDR3 has 14 amino acids. Germline V lookup: CDR1 SEHNR, CDR2 FQNEAQ (reference sequence). V lost 1 base and J 5 bases, leaving 11 bases between the germline ends. The CDR3 region is CASSLVQGGTEAFF. Here the CDR3 DNA reads TGTGCCAGCAGCTTAGTACAGGGAGGGACTGAAGCTTTCTTT.

This clonotype was detected ten times or more. The chain links TRBV16 to TRBJ1-1, with D perhaps TRBD1 (5 bases). This CDR3 comprises 15 residues. Germline CDR1 reads KGHSY; CDR2 reads FQNENV. V shed 0 bases and J shed 4 bases, with 12 bases lying between them. The CDR3 protein is CASSQSTTAPTEAFF. The CDR3 bases are TGTGCCAGCAGCCAATCAACGACAGCCCCCACTGAAGCTTTCTTT.

This clonotype was detected many times. The rearrangement uses TRBV24-1 and TRBJ2-2, with D possibly TRBD1 on 5 matching bases. The germline V gene encodes CDR1 KGHDR and CDR2 SFDVKD. The CDR3 spans 14 residues. V lost 7 bases and J 3 bases, leaving 11 bases between the germline ends. The CDR3 nucleotides read TGTGCCACCAGAGCCGGACAAGACACCGGGGAGCTGTTTTTT. Its translation is CATRAGQDTGELFF.

This clonotype was found many times. The chain has TRBV6-5 and TRBJ2-7; possibly TRBD2 for D (5 bases). The CDR3 runs 14 residues. The germline V gene encodes CDR1 MNHEY and CDR2 SVGAGI. Trimming cost V 6 bases and J 6 bases, with 18 bases left between them. CDR3 loop: CASSSSLGAPEQYF. In DNA, the CDR3 is TGTGCCAGCAGCTCCAGTTTGGGAGCGCCCGAGCAGTACTTC.

There are many counts of this clonotype. The chain recombines TRBV11-2 with TRBJ1-1, with TRBD1 as a possible D gene (5 bases). The germline V gene encodes CDR1 SGHAT and CDR2 FQNNGV. With 0 bases removed from V and 1 base from J, the gap between germline ends came to 9 bases. The length of the CDR3 is 15 residues. The chain's CDR3 is CASSLDGAANTEAFF. CDR3 sequence (DNA): TGTGCCAGCAGCTTAGATGGGGCCGCGAACACTGAAGCTTTCTTT.

In this sample, this clonotype turned up many times. The rearrangement links TRBV7-9 to TRBJ1-1; 7 nucleotides line up with TRBD1. V gave up 0 bases and J gave up 2 bases; unmatched junction bases: 3. The CDR3 is 15 residues long. CDR1 and CDR2 from the germline V gene are SEHNR and FQNEAQ (reference sequence). This CDR3 reads CASSLARDSNTEAFF. The CDR3, as DNA: TGTGCCAGCAGCTTAGCGAGGGACAGTAACACTGAAGCTTTCTTT.

At least ten counts were recorded for this clonotype. V usage is TRBV5-6 and J usage is TRBJ2-1; 7 nucleotides align to TRBD1. After removal of 3 bases from V and 6 bases from J, the junction contained 3 bases not matched to a gene. Germline V gene lookup returns CDR1 SGHDT and CDR2 YYEEEE. CDR3 size: 13 residues. CDR3 region: CASSYRGFNEQFF. DNA of the CDR3: TGTGCCAGCAGCTACAGGGGTTTCAATGAGCAGTTCTTC.

The chain employs TRBV9 and TRBJ2-6; D may match TRBD1 or TRBD2 (5 bases each). CDR1 is SGDLS, CDR2 YYNGEE, per germline. The CDR3 sequence is 17 residues long. V was clipped by 3 bases and J by 0 bases, with 13 bases between them. In DNA form, the CDR3 reads TGTGCCAGCAGCGCCGGGGCTCTCCCCTCTGGGGCCAACGTCCTGACTTTC. Amino acids: CASSAGALPSGANVLTF.

This clonotype was seen only a few times. This may be a read error, as it is one base from a much larger clone. The gene calls are TRBV12-3 or TRBV12-4 and TRBJ1-5; 10 bases line up with TRBD1. The CDR3 extends over 15 amino acids. In DNA form, the CDR3 reads TGTGCCAGCAGCCCCGGACAGGGGGATGGGGAACCCCATCATTTT. As protein: CASSPGQGDGEPHHF.

This clonotype occurred a few times. The rearrangement uses TRBV28 and TRBJ1-6; 7 bases agree with TRBD1. The CDR3 runs 17 residues. Per germline, CDR1 MDHEN and CDR2 SYDVKM. V dropped 5 bases and J dropped 0; count of bases not matched to a gene: 7. The CDR3 DNA follows: TGTGCCAGCAGTCCTTACAGGGGAAGCTCCTATAATTCACCCCTCCACTTT. It codes for CASSPYRGSSYNSPLHF.